This is a list of T cell receptor beta chains from one sample in a study of cytomegalovirus exposure and HLA in healthy donors. The method was immunoSEQ multiplex PCR; TCRdb's version includes in-frame clones alone and lacks a portion of them. The top ten clones hold 3.5% to 4.5% of a sample with 100,000 to 150,000 clones, 60% to 80% of them seen once. What was sequenced was PBMCs. These receptors were collected from a young man in good health and CMV-seronegative. The CDR3 runs from the conserved cysteine through the conserved F or W. Each record gives: V gene, J gene, clone size, D gene, CDR3 protein, CDR3 DNA. The D gene is left open where the match is weak. The size field is filled for only some rows; it gives once, few, many or a size class.

v_gene: TRBV21-1; j_gene: TRBJ1-1; abundance: -; d_gene: -; CDR3aa: CASSKIEGDHSTEAFF; CDR3nt: TGTGCCAGCAGCAAAATTGAAGGGGATCATAGCACTGAAGCTTTCTTT
v_gene: TRBV19; j_gene: TRBJ2-7; abundance: -; d_gene: TRBD1; CDR3aa: CASSRKGTGIIEQYF; CDR3nt: TGTGCCAGTAGCCGAAAGGGGACAGGGATAATCGAGCAGTACTTC
v_gene: TRBV5-1; j_gene: TRBJ2-7; abundance: -; d_gene: -; CDR3aa: CASSNYAGIHYEQYF; CDR3nt: TGCGCCAGCAGCAACTATGCCGGGATCCACTACGAGCAGTACTTC
v_gene: TRBV5-1; j_gene: TRBJ1-5; abundance: once; d_gene: -; CDR3aa: CASSLTGASNQPQHF; CDR3nt: TGCGCCAGCAGCTTGACAGGAGCATCCAATCAGCCCCAGCATTTT
v_gene: TRBV7-9; j_gene: TRBJ1-1; abundance: -; d_gene: TRBD1; CDR3aa: CSSSLAWGTGGPMNTEAFF; CDR3nt: TGTTCCAGCAGCTTAGCCTGGGGGACAGGGGGCCCCATGAACACTGAAGCTTTCTTT
v_gene: TRBV5-4; j_gene: TRBJ2-7; abundance: -; d_gene: -; CDR3aa: CASSFFRWDSNEQYF; CDR3nt: TGTGCCAGCAGCTTCTTCCGTTGGGACTCCAACGAGCAGTACTTC
v_gene: TRBV5-1; j_gene: TRBJ2-7; abundance: -; d_gene: -; CDR3aa: CASSLRPRGFFEQYF; CDR3nt: TGCGCCAGCAGCTTGAGGCCTCGGGGTTTCTTCGAGCAGTACTTC
v_gene: TRBV5-1; j_gene: TRBJ2-7; abundance: few; d_gene: -; CDR3aa: CASSRKRDSRSYEQYF; CDR3nt: TGCGCCAGCAGCCGCAAACGGGACTCCAGATCCTACGAGCAGTACTTC
v_gene: TRBV5-4; j_gene: TRBJ2-1; abundance: -; d_gene: TRBD2; CDR3aa: CASSWRLAGGRSYNEQFF; CDR3nt: TGTGCCAGCAGCTGGCGGCTAGCGGGGGGAAGGTCCTACAATGAGCAGTTCTTC
v_gene: TRBV5-4; j_gene: TRBJ1-6; abundance: -; d_gene: -; CDR3aa: CASSRGGQVDSPLHF; CDR3nt: TGTGCCAGCAGCCGGGGAGGACAAGTAGATTCACCCCTCCACTTT
v_gene: TRBV5-1; j_gene: TRBJ2-5; abundance: -; d_gene: -; CDR3aa: CASSLSNRAQETQYF; CDR3nt: TGCGCCAGCAGCTTGTCCAACAGGGCCCAAGAGACCCAGTACTTC
v_gene: TRBV6-5; j_gene: TRBJ2-7; abundance: few; d_gene: -; CDR3aa: CASSLYEQYF; CDR3nt: TGTGCCAGCAGTCTCTACGAGCAGTACTTC
v_gene: TRBV6-6; j_gene: TRBJ1-6; abundance: -; d_gene: -; CDR3aa: CASSYSEGESPLHF; CDR3nt: TGTGCCAGCAGTTACTCTGAGGGGGAGTCACCCCTCCACTTT
v_gene: TRBV7-9; j_gene: TRBJ1-1; abundance: -; d_gene: -; CDR3aa: CASSLRYLGANTEAFF; CDR3nt: TGTGCCAGCAGCTTAAGGTATCTGGGGGCGAACACTGAAGCTTTCTTT
v_gene: TRBV6-6; j_gene: TRBJ1-4; abundance: -; d_gene: -; CDR3aa: CASSYPLGATNEKLFF; CDR3nt: TGTGCCAGCAGTTACCCCCTGGGAGCAACTAATGAAAAACTGTTTTTT
v_gene: TRBV6-6; j_gene: TRBJ1-2; abundance: -; d_gene: -; CDR3aa: CASSLDTGGPATSYTF; CDR3nt: TGTGCCAGCAGTCTCGACACGGGGGGGCCAGCAACGAGCTACACCTTC